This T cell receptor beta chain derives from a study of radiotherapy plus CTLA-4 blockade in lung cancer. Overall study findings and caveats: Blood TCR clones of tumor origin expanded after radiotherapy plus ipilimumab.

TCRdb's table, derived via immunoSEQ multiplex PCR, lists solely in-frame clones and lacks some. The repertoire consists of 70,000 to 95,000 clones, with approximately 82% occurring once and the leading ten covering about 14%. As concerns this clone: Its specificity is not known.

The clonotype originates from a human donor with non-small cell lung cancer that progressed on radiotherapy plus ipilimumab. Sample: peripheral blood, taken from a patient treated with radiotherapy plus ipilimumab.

The CDR3 coding sequence is TGTGCCAGCAGCCCCGCACCCTATGGCTACACCTTC. This codes for CASSPAPYGYTF. The chain couples TRBV7-8 to TRBJ1-2; D call uncertain. Germline V gene lookup returns CDR1 SGHVS and CDR2 FQNEAQ. The CDR3 is 12 residues long. V was trimmed by 5 bases and J by 4 bases, leaving 8 bases between them.